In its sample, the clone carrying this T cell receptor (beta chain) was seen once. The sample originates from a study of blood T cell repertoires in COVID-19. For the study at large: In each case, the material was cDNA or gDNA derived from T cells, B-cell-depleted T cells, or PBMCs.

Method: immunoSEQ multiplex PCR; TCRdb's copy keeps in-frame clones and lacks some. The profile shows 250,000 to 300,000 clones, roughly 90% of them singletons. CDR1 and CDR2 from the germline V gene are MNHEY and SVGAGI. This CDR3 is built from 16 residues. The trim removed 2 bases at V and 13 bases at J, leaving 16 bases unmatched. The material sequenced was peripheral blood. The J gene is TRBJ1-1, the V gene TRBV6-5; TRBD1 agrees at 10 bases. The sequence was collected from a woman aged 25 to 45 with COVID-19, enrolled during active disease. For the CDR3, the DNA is TGTGCCAGCAGTTACCCAGGGGGACAGGGGTACGCCAAGTTTTTCTTT. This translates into CASSYPGGQGYAKFFF.